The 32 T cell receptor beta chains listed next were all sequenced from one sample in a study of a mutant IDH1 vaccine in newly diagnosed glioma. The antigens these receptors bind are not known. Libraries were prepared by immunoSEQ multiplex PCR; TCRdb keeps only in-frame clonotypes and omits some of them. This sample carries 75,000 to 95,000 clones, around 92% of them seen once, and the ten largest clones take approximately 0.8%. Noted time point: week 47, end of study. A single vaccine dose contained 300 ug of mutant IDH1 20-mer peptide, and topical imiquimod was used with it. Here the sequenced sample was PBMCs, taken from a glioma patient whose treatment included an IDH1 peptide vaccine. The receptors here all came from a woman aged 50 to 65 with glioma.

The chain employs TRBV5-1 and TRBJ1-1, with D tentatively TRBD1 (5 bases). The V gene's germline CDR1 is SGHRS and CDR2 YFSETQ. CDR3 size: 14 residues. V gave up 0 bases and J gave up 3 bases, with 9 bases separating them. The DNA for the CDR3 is TGCGCCAGCAGCTTGGGGGGCGCGGACACTGAAGCTTTCTTT. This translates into CASSLGGADTEAFF.

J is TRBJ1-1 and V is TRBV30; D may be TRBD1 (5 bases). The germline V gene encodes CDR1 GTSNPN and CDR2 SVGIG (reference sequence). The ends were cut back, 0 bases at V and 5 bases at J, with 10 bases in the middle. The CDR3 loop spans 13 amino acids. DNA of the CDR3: TGTGCCTGGAGTGTTGGGGGGAGGACTGAAGCTTTCTTT. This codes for CAWSVGGRTEAFF.

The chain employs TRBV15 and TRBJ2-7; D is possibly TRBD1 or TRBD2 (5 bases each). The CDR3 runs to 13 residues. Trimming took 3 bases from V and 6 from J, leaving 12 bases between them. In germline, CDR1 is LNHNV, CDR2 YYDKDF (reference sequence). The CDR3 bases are TGTGCCACCAGCAGTCCATCGGGACGCGAGCAGTACTTC. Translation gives CATSSPSGREQYF.

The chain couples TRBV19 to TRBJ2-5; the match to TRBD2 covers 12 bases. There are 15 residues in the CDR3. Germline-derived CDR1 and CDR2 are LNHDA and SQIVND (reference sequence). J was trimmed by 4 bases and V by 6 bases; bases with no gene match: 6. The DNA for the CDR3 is TGTGCCAGTAGCTTGACTAGCGGGAGAAGAGAGACCCAGTACTTC. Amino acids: CASSLTSGRRETQYF.

As DNA, the CDR3 is TGTGCCTGGAGTGTAGACTCTTGGGGGTCTGGAAACACCATATATTTT. It codes for CAWSVDSWGSGNTIYF. The chain uses TRBV30 and TRBJ1-3; TRBD1 is a possible D gene (5 bases). This CDR3 region has 16 residues. The germline gives CDR1 GTSNPN, CDR2 SVGIG (reference sequence). Trimming cost V 0 bases and J 1 base, with 13 bases left between them.

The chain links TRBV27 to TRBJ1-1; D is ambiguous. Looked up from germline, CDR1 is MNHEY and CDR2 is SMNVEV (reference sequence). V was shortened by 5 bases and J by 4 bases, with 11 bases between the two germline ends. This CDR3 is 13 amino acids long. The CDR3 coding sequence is TGTGCCAGCAGTACAAACCCGGGCACTGAAGCTTTCTTT. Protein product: CASSTNPGTEAFF.

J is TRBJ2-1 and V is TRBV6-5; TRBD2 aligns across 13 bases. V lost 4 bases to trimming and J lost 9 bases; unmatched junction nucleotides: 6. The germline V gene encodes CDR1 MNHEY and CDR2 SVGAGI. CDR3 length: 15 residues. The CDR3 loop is CASSSTSGRATEQFF. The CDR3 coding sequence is TGTGCCAGCAGTTCTACTAGCGGGAGGGCCACTGAGCAGTTCTTC.

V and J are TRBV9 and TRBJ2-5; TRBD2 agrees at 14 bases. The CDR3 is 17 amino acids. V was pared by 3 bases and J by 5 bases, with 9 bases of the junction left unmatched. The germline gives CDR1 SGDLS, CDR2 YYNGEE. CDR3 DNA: TGTGCCAGCAGCGAAAGACCGGGACTAGCGGGAGAGGAGACCCAGTACTTC. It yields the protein CASSERPGLAGEETQYF.

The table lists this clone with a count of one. The CDR3 loop is CASSLSSRSYNEQFF. The CDR3 DNA reads as TGCGCCAGCAGCTTGTCCTCTAGGAGCTACAATGAGCAGTTCTTC. The V call is TRBV5-1, the J call TRBJ2-1; D uncertain. Trimming cost V 1 base and J 3 bases, with 11 bases left between them. Germline lookup yields CDR1 SGHRS and CDR2 YFSETQ. The CDR3 covers 15 residues.

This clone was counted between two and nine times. CDR3 in amino acids: CASSLTAVLNQPQHF. DNA of the CDR3: TGCGCCAGCAGCTTGACGGCTGTGCTCAATCAGCCCCAGCATTTT. This chain links TRBV5-1 with TRBJ1-5, with no clear D. CDR1 is SGHRS, CDR2 YFSETQ, per germline. This CDR3 is built from 15 residues. V lost 1 base to trimming and J lost 3 bases, with 11 bases between them.

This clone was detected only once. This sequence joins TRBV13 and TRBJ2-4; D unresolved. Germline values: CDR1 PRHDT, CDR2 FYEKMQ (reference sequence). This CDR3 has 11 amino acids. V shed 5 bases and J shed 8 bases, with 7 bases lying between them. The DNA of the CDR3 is TGTGCCAGCAGCGAAGGCCACATTCAGTACTTC. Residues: CASSEGHIQYF. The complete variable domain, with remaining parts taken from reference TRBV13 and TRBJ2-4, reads AAGVIQSPRHLIKEKRETATLKCYPIPRHDTVYWYQQGPGQDPQFLISFYEKMQSDKGSIPDRFSAQQFSDYHSELNMSSLELGDSALYFCASSEGHIQYFGAGTRLSVL.

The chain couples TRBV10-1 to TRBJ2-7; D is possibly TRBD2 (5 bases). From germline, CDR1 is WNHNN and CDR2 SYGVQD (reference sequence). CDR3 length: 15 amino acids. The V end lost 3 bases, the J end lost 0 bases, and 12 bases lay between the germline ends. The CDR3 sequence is CASSDRTGSSYEQYF. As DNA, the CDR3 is TGCGCCAGCAGTGACCGGACGGGAAGCTCCTACGAGCAGTACTTC.

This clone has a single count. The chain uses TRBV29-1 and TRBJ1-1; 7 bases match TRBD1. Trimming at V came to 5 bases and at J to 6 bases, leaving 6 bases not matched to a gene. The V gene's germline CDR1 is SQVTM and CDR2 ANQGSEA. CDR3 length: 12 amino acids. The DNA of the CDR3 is TGCAGCGTTTGGGAGGGGGCGGCTGAAGCTTTCTTT. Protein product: CSVWEGAAEAFF. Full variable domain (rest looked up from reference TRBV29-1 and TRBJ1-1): SAVISQKPSRDICQRGTSLTIQCQVDSQVTMMFWYRQQPGQSLTLIATANQGSEATYESGFVIDKFPISRPNLTFSTLTVSNMSPEDSSIYLCSVWEGAAEAFFGQGTRLTVV.

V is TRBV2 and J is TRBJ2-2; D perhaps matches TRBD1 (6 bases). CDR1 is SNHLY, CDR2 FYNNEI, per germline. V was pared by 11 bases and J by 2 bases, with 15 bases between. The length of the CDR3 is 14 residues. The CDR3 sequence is CAWNKGTNTGELFF. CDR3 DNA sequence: TGTGCCTGGAACAAAGGGACAAACACCGGGGAGCTGTTTTTT. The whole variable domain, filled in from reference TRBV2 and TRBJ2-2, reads EPEVTQTPSHQVTQMGQEVILRCVPISNHLYFYWYRQILGQKVEFLVSFYNNEISEKSEIFDDQFSVERPDGSNFTLKIRSTKLEDSAMYFCAWNKGTNTGELFFGEGSRLTVL.

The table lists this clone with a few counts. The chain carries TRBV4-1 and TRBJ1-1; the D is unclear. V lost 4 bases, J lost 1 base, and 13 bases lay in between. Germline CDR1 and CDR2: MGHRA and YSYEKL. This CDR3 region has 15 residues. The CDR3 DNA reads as TGCGCCAGCAGCCTAGCCTGGGAACCGAACACTGAAGCTTTCTTT. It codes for CASSLAWEPNTEAFF.

The CDR3 loop is CASSLDGTGVEQYF. In DNA form, the CDR3 reads TGTGCCAGCAGCTTAGATGGGACAGGGGTCGAGCAGTACTTC. V is TRBV7-9 and J is TRBJ2-7, with 10 bases fitting TRBD1. V shed 1 base and J 6 bases; nucleotides not matched to a gene: 3. The CDR3 contains 14 residues. Germline V CDR1 and CDR2: SEHNR, FQNEAQ (reference sequence).

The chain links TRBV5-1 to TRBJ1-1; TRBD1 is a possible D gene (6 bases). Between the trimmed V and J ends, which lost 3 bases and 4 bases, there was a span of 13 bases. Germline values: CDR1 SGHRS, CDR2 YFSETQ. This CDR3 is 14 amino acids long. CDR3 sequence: CASSWAPGATEAFF. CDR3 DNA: TGCGCCAGCAGCTGGGCCCCAGGGGCCACTGAAGCTTTCTTT.

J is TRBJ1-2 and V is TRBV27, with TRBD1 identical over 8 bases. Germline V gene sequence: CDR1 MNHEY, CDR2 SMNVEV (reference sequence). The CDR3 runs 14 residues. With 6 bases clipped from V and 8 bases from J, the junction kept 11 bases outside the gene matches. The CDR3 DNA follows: TGTGCCAGCAGCTCGAAGCCGACAGGGGTCGGCTACACCTTC. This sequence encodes CASSSKPTGVGYTF.

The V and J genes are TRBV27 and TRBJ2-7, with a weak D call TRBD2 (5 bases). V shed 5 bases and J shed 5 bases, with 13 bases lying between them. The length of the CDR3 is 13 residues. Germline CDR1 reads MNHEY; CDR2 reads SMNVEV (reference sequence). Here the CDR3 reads CASSPTRRNEQYF. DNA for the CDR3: TGTGCCAGCAGTCCCACTAGGAGGAACGAGCAGTACTTC.

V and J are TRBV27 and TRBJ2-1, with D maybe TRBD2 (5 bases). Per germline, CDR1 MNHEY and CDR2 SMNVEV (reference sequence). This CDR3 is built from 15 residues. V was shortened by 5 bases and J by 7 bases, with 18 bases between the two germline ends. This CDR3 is CASSTTTFDRNEQFF. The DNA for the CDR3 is TGTGCCAGCAGTACGACTACCTTCGACCGGAATGAGCAGTTCTTC.

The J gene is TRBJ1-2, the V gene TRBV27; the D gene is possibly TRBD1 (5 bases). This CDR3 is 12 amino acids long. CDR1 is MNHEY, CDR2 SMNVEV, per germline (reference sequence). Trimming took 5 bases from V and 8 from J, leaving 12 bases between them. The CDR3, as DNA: TGTGCCAGCAGTAGCACAGGAGACGGCTACACCTTC. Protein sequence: CASSSTGDGYTF.

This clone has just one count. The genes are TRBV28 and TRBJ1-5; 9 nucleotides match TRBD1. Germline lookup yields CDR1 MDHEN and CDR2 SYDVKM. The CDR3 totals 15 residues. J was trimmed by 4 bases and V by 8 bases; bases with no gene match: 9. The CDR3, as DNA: TGTGCCAGCCATCCGGGACAGGGTTGGAATCAGCCCCAGCATTTT. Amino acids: CASHPGQGWNQPQHF.

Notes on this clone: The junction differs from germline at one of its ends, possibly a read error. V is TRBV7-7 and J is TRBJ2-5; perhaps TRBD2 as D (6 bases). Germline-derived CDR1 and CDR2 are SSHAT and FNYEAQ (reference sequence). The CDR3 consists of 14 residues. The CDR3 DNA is TGTGCTAGCAGCTTAAGGAGGGACTCCCCTACCCAGTACTTC. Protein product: CASSLRRDSPTQYF. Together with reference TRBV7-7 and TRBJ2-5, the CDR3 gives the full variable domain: GAGVSQSPRYKVTKRGQDVTLRCDPISSHATLYWYQQALGQGPEFLTYFNYEAQPDKSGLPSDRFSAERPEGSISTLTIQRTEQRDSAMYRCASSLRRDSPTQYFGPGTRLLVL.

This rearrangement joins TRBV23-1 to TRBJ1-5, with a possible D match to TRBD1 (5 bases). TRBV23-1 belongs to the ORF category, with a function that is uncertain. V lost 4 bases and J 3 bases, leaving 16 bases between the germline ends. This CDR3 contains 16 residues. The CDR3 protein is CASSPGGALVNQPQHF. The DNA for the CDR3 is TGCGCCAGCAGTCCTGGAGGGGCCCTGGTCAATCAGCCCCAGCATTTT.

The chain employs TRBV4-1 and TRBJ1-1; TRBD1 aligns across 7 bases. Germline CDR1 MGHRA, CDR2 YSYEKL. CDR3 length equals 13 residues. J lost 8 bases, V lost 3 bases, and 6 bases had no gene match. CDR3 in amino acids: CASSHPDREEAFF. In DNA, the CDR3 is TGCGCCAGCAGCCATCCCGACAGGGAAGAAGCTTTCTTT.

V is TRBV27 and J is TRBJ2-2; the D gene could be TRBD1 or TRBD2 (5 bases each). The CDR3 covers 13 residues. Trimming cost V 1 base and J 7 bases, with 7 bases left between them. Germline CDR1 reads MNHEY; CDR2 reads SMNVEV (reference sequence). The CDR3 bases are TGTGCCAGCAGTTTATGGGGGAACGGGGAGCTGTTTTTT. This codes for CASSLWGNGELFF.

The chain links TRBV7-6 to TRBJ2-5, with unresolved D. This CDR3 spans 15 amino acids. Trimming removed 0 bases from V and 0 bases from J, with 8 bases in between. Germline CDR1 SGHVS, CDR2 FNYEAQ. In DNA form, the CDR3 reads TGTGCCAGCAGCTTAGCGCCGGCAGACCAAGAGACCCAGTACTTC. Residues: CASSLAPADQETQYF.

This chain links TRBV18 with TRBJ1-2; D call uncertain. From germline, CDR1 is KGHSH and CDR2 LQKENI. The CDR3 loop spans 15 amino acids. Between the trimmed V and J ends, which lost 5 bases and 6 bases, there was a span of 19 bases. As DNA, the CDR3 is TGTGCCAGCTCAGCTCGACGGCATCAGGCGGATGGCTACACCTTC. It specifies CASSARRHQADGYTF.

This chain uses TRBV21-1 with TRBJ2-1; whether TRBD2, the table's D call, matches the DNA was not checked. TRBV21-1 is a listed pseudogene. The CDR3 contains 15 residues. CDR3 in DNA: TGTGCCAGCAGCAAATGGCTAGCGGGAGTGGATGAGCAGTTCTTC. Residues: CASSKWLAGVDEQFF.

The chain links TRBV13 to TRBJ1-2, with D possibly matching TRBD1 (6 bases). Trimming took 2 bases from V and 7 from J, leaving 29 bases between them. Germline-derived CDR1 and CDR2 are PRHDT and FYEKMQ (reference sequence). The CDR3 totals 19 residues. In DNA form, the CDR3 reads TGTGCCAGCAGCTTACATCCCAGCAGGACAGACGTCGGTGCTTTTGGCTACACCTTC. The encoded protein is CASSLHPSRTDVGAFGYTF.

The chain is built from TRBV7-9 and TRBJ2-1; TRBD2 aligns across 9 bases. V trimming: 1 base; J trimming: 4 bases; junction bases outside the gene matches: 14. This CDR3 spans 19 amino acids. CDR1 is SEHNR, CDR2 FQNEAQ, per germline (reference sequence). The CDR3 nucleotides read TGTGCCAGCAGCTTAGAATTCGGTCTAGCGGGATCCGTGTACAATGAGCAGTTCTTC. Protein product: CASSLEFGLAGSVYNEQFF.

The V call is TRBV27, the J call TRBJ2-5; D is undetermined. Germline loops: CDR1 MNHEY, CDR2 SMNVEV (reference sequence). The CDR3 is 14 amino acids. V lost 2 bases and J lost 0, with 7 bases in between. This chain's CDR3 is CASSLRSYQETQYF. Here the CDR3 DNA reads TGTGCCAGCAGTTTACGATCGTACCAAGAGACCCAGTACTTC.